This passage covers 3 T cell receptor beta chains from one sample sequenced in a study of blood T cell repertoires in COVID-19. Only in-frame clones appear in the TCRdb table, and some are missing; sequencing was by immunoSEQ multiplex PCR. The data show about 200,000 clones, roughly 83% seen once. Sequenced sample: PBMCs or T cells enriched from blood (not recorded which). Receptors were obtained from a middle-aged man with acute COVID-19.

This chain joins TRBV11-2 and TRBJ2-1; a weak D match, TRBD2 (5 bases). The V gene's germline CDR1 is SGHAT and CDR2 FQNNGV. The CDR3 runs to 11 residues. The V gene lost 8 bases and the J gene lost 7 bases, with 9 bases spanning the gap. The CDR3 nucleotides read TGTGCCAGCTCTGGGGAGAATGAGCAGTTCTTC. This gives the protein CASSGENEQFF.

This chain connects TRBV4-1 to TRBJ2-3; 10 nucleotides match TRBD2. Per the germline V gene, CDR1 is MGHRA and CDR2 is YSYEKL. Trimming took 1 base from V and 4 from J; bases not matched to a gene: 11. The CDR3 runs 18 residues. CDR3 coding DNA: TGCGCCAGCAGCCAAGCCCCGGGGAGCGGGAGGGTTGCAGATACGCAGTATTTT. This translates into CASSQAPGSGRVADTQYF.

This sequence joins TRBV28 and TRBJ1-6; maybe TRBD1 (5 bases). The CDR3 is 14 amino acids. V lost 9 bases, J lost 9 bases, and 18 bases lay in between. CDR1 MDHEN and CDR2 SYDVKM come from the germline V gene. CDR3 coding DNA: TGTGCCAGTAAGGGGACTTTTTTAGGTTCACCCCTCCACTTT. Encoded protein: CASKGTFLGSPLHF.